These 3 T cell receptor beta chains were all obtained from the same sample, sequenced in a study of control samples from healthy donors and cancer patients. The assay was immunoSEQ multiplex PCR, and TCRdb's table has in-frame clones only and misses some. The data show some 100,000 clones, with just over 85% seen just once and 13% to 15% held by the top ten. The specimen was blood. The receptor set was obtained from a man aged 25 to 45 in good health.

This clone was counted a few times. The V and J genes are TRBV28 and TRBJ2-7; D is ambiguous. The germline V and J ends were trimmed by 3 bases and 4 bases, with 22 bases remaining between them. Germline lookup yields CDR1 MDHEN and CDR2 SYDVKM. CDR3 length: 17 residues. CDR3 loop: CASSLTSNGAYRYEQYF. The CDR3 DNA reads as TGTGCCAGCAGTTTGACCTCCAATGGCGCGTATCGGTACGAGCAGTACTTC.

The rearrangement joins TRBV3-1 (or the pseudogene TRBV3-2) to TRBJ1-2; tentative D call: TRBD1 (5 bases). Trimming took 4 bases from V and 8 from J, leaving 17 bases between them. The germline V gene encodes CDR1 LGHDT and CDR2 YNNKEL (reference sequence). The CDR3 extends over 14 amino acids. CDR3 protein: CASSLLTDRGGYTF. CDR3 DNA: TGTGCCAGCAGCCTACTCACAGACAGAGGCGGCTACACCTTC.

The count of this clone is one. The chain joins TRBV5-1 to TRBJ2-5, with D possibly being TRBD2 (5 bases). CDR3 length: 13 residues. With 6 bases removed from V and 4 bases from J, the gap between germline ends came to 13 bases. In germline, CDR1 is SGHRS, CDR2 YFSETQ. The chain's CDR3 is CASKRDVAETQYF. CDR3 DNA sequence: TGCGCCAGCAAGAGGGATGTCGCAGAGACCCAGTACTTC.